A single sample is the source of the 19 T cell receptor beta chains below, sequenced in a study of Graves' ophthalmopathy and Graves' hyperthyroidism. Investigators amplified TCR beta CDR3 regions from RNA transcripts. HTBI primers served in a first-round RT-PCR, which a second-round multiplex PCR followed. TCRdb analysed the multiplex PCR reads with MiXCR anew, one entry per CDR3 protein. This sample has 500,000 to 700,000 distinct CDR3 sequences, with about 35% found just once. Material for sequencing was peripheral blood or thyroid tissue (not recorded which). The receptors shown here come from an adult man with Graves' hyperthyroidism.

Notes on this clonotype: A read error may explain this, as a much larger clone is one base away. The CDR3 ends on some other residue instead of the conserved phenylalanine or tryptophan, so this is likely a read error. The CDR3 DNA sequence: TGTGCCAGCAGTCGGGGACTAGCGGGAGACGAGCAGTACCTC. It yields the protein CASSRGLAGDEQYL. This sequence joins TRBV2 and TRBJ2-7; 14 positions agree with TRBD2. Germline V gene lookup returns CDR1 SNHLY and CDR2 FYNNEI. The CDR3 sequence is 14 residues long. The junction had 2 bases not matched to a gene; V was cut back by 5 bases and J by 5 bases.

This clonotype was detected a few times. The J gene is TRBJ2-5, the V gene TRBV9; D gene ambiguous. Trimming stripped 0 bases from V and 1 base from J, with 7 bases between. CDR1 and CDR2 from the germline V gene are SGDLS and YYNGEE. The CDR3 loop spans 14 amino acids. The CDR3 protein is CASSVGASQETQYF. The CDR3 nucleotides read TGTGCCAGCAGCGTAGGAGCTAGCCAAGAGACCCAGTACTTC.

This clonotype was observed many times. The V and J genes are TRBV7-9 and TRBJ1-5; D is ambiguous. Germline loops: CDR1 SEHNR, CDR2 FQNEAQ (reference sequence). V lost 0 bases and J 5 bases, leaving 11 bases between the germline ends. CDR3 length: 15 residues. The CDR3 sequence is CASSLAGGRDQPQHF. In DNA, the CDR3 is TGTGCCAGCAGCTTAGCGGGAGGGCGCGATCAGCCCCAGCATTTT.

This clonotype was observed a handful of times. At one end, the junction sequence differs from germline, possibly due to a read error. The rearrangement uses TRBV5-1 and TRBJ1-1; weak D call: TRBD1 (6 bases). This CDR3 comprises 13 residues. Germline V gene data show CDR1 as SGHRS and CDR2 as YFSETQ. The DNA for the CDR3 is TGCGCCTGCAGCTTGGGGGCAGTCACTGAAGCTTTCTTT. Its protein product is CACSLGAVTEAFF.

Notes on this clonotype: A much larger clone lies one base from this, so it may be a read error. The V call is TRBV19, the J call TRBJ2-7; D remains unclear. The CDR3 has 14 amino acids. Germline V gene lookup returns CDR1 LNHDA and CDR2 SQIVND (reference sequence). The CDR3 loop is CASSRRTGSCEQYF. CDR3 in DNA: TGTGCCAGTAGTCGCCGGACGGGCTCCTGCGAGCAGTACTTC. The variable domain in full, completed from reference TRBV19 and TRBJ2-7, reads DGGITQSPKYLFRKEGQNVTLSCEQNLNHDAMYWYRQDPGQGLRLIYYSQIVNDFQKGDIAEGYSVSREKKESFPLTVTSAQKNPTAFYLCASSRRTGSCEQYFGPGTRLTVT.

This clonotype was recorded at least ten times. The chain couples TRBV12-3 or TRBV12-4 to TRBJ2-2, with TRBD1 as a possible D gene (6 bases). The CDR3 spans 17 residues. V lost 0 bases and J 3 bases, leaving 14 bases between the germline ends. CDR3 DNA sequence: TGTGCCAGCAGTTTAGCGTGGAACAGGGTGGACACCGGGGAGCTGTTTTTT. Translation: CASSLAWNRVDTGELFF.

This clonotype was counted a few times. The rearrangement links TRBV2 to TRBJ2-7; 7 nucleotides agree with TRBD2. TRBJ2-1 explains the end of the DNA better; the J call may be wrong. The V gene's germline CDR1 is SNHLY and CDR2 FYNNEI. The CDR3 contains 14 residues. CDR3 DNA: TGTGCCAGCCCTAGAGCGGGACTCTCGAATGAGCAGTTCTTC. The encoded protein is CASPRAGLSNEQFF.

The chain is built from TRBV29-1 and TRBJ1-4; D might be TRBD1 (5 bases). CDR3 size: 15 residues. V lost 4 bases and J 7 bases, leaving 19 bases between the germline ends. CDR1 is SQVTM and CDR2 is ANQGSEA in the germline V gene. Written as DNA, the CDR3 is TGCAGCGTTGTGGGGGAGGGCCCGTCGGCTGAAAAACTGTTTTTT. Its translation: CSVVGEGPSAEKLFF. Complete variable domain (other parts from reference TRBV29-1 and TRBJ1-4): SAVISQKPSRDICQRGTSLTIQCQVDSQVTMMFWYRQQPGQSLTLIATANQGSEATYESGFVIDKFPISRPNLTFSTLTVSNMSPEDSSIYLCSVVGEGPSAEKLFFGSGTQLSVL.

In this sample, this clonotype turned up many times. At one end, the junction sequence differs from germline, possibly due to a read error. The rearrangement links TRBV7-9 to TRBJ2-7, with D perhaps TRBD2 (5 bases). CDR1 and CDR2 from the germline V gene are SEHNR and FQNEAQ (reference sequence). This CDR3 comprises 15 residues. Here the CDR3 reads CASSPSGKVPNPVPF. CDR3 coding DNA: TGTGCCAGCAGCCCATCCGGGAAAGTCCCGAATCCAGTTCCCTTC.

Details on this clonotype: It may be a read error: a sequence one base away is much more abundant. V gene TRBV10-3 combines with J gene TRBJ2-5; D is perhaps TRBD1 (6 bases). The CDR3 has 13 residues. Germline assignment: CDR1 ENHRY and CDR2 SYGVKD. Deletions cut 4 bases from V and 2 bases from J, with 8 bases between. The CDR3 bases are TGTGCCATCAGTGCCGGGACACAAGAGACCCAGTACTTC. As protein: CAISAGTQETQYF.

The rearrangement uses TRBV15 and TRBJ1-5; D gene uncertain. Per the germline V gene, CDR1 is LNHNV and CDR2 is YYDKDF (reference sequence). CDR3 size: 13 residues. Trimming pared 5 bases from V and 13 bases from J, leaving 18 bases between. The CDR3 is CATSSTSTDTQHF. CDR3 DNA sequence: TGTGCCACCAGCTCGACTAGCACAGATACGCAGCATTTT. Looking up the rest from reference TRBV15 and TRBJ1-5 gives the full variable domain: DAMVIQNPRYQVTQFGKPVTLSCSQTLNHNVMYWYQQKSSQAPKLLFHYYDKDFNNEADTPDNFQSRRPNTSFCFLDIRSPGLGDTAMYLCATSSTSTDTQHFGDGTRLSIL.

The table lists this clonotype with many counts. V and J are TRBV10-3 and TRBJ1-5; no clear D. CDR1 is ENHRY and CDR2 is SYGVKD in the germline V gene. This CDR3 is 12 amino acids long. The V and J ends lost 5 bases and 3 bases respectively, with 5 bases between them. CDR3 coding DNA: TGTGCCATCAGTTCTACCAATCAGCCCCAGCATTTT. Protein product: CAISSTNQPQHF.

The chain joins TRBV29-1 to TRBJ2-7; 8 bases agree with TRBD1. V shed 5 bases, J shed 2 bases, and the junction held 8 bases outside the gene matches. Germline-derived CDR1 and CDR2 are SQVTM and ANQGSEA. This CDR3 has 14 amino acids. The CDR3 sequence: CSVFGQGGTYEQYF. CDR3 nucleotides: TGCAGCGTTTTCGGACAGGGAGGTACCTACGAGCAGTACTTC.

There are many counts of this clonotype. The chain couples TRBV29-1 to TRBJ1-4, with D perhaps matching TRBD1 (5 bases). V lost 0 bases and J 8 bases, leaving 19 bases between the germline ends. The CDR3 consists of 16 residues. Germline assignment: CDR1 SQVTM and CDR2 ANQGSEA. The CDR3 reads CSVEDGVGVAVEKLFF. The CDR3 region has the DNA TGCAGCGTTGAAGATGGTGTAGGGGTGGCGGTAGAAAAACTGTTTTTT.

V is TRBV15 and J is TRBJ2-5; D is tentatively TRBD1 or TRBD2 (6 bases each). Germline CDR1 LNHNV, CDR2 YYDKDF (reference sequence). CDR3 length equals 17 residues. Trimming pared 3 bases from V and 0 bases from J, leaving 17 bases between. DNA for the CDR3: TGTGCCACCAGCAGTTCACGGGGGCCCTCTTACCAAGAGACCCAGTACTTC. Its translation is CATSSSRGPSYQETQYF.

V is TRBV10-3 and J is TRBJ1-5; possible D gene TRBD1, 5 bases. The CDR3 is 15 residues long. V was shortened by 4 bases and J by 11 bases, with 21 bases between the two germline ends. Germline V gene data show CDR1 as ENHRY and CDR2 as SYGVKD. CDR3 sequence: CAISGRGGTEETQHF. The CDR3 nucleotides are TGTGCCATCAGTGGACGCGGGGGGACTGAAGAGACCCAGCATTTT.

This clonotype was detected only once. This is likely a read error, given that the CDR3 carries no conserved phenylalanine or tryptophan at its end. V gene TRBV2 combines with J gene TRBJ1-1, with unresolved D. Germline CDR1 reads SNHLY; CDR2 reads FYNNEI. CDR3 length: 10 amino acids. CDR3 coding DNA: TGTGCCAGCAGTGGCACTGAGGCTTTCTCT. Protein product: CASSGTEAFS.

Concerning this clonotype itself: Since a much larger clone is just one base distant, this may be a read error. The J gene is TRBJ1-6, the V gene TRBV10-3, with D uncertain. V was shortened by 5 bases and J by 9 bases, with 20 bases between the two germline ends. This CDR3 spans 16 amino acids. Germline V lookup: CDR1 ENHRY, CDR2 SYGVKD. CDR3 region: CAISYSIMSSSSPLHF. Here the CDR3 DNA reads TGTGCCATCAGTTACTCGATTATGTCCTCGAGTTCACCCCTCCACTTT.

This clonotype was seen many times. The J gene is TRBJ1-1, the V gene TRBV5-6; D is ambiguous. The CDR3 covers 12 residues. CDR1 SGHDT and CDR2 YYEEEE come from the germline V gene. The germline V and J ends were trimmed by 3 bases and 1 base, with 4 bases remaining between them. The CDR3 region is CASSYQNTEAFF. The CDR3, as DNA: TGTGCCAGCAGCTATCAGAACACTGAAGCTTTCTTT.